The sequence of this TCR beta chain was determined in a study of tumor-infiltrating lymphocytes in localized non-small cell lung cancer. This CDR3 has 13 residues. Germline V gene data show CDR1 as SGHAT and CDR2 as FQNNGV. The V and J ends lost 1 base and 2 bases respectively, with 5 bases between them. Clones were sequenced by immunoSEQ multiplex PCR, and TCRdb holds only the in-frame ones, with some missing. The table lists around 13,000 clones, around two thirds of them singletons. Sequencing input: uninvolved lung tissue not adjacent to the tumor. The chain carries TRBV11-2 and TRBJ1-2, with D possibly TRBD1 on 5 matching bases. The receptor was derived from a human donor with non-small cell lung cancer. CDR3 in DNA: TGTGCCAGCAGCTTAGGGGGGAACTATGGCTACACCTTC. It is translated as CASSLGGNYGYTF.